This entry concerns a single TCR beta chain. The sample originates from a study of blood T cell repertoires in COVID-19. The CDR3 contains 15 residues. V was trimmed by 6 bases and J by 2 bases, leaving 15 bases between them. Germline lookup yields CDR1 MNHEY and CDR2 SVGEGT. Original methodology: From reference gene primer amplification, estimates of nucleated cell counts were derived. TCRdb keeps only in-frame clones here, not all; method: immunoSEQ multiplex PCR. V, J and clone size are those of that table, while D and trimming were read from the DNA. The sample lists tens of thousands of clones; around 80% were seen once.

The clonotype comes from an elderly woman with active or convalescent COVID-19. This rearrangement joins TRBV6-2 or TRBV6-3 to TRBJ2-3, with a possible D match to TRBD1 (5 bases). The sequencing sample was made of peripheral blood. CDR3 region: CASSLDRTSTDTQYF. Written as DNA, the CDR3 is TGTGCCAGCAGCCTTGACAGAACCTCCACAGATACGCAGTATTTT.